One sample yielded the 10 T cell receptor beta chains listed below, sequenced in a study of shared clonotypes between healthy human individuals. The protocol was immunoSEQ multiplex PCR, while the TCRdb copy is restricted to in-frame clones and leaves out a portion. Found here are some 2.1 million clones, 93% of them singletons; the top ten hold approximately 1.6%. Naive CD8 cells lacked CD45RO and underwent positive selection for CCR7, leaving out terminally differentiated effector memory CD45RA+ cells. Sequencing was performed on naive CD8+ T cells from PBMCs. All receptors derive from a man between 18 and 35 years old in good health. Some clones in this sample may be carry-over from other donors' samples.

CDR3 in amino acids: CASNKRGYTGELFF. DNA of the CDR3: TGTGCCAGTAATAAGCGGGGGTACACCGGGGAGCTGTTTTTT. The rearrangement uses TRBV19 and TRBJ2-2; 8 nucleotides agree with TRBD2. CDR1 and CDR2 from the germline V gene are LNHDA and SQIVND (reference sequence). Trimming removed 7 bases from V and 3 bases from J; junction bases left unmatched: 4. This CDR3 is built from 14 residues.

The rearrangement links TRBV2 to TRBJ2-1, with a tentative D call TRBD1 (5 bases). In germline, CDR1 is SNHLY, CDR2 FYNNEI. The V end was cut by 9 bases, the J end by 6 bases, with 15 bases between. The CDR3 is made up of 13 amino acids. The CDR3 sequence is CARRTRGINEQFF. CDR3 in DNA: TGTGCCAGACGGACAAGAGGAATCAATGAGCAGTTCTTC. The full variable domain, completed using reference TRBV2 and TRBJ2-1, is EPEVTQTPSHQVTQMGQEVILRCVPISNHLYFYWYRQILGQKVEFLVSFYNNEISEKSEIFDDQFSVERPDGSNFTLKIRSTKLEDSAMYFCARRTRGINEQFFGPGTRLTVL.

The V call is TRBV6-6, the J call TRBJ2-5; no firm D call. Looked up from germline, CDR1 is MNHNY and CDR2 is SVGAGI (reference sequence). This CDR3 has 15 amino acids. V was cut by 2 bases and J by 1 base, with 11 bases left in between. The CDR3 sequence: CASSYLPGSQETQYF. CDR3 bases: TGTGCCAGCAGTTACCTCCCCGGAAGCCAAGAGACCCAGTACTTC.

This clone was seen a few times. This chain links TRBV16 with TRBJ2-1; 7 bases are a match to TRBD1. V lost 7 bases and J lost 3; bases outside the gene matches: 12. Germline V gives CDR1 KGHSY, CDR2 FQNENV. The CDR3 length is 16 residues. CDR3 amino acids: CASKSPGWTGYNEQFF. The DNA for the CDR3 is TGTGCCAGCAAGAGCCCCGGGTGGACAGGCTACAATGAGCAGTTCTTC.

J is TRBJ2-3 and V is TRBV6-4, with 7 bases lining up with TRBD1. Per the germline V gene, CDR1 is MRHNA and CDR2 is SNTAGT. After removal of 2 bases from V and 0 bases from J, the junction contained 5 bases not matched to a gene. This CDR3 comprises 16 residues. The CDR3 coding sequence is TGTGCCAGCAGTGACACCTACAGGGGAAGCACAGATACGCAGTATTTT. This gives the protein CASSDTYRGSTDTQYF.

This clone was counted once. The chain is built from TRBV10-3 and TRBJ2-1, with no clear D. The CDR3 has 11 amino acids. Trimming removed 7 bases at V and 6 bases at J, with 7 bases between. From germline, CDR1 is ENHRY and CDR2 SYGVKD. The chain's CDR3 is CAITSRNEQFF. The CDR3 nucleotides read TGTGCCATCACGTCGCGCAATGAGCAGTTCTTC.

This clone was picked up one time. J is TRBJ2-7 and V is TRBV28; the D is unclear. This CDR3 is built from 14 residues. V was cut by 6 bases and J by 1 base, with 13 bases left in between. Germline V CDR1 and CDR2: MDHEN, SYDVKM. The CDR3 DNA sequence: TGTGCCAGCAGATTCCACCCCCAGTCCTACGAGCAGTACTTC. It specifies CASRFHPQSYEQYF.

CDR3 amino acids: CASSQEIRASNYGYTF. As DNA, the CDR3 is TGCGCCAGCAGCCAAGAAATAAGGGCATCTAACTATGGCTACACCTTC. The genes are TRBV4-1 and TRBJ1-2; D is undetermined. The CDR3 has 16 amino acids. V lost 0 bases, J lost 0 bases, and 11 bases lay in between. Germline V CDR1 and CDR2: MGHRA, YSYEKL.

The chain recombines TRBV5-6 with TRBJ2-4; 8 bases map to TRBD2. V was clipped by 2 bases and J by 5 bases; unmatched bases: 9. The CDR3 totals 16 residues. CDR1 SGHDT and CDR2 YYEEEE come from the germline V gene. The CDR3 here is CASSFGIAGKENIQYF. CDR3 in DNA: TGTGCCAGCAGCTTTGGGATAGCGGGAAAGGAAAACATTCAGTACTTC.

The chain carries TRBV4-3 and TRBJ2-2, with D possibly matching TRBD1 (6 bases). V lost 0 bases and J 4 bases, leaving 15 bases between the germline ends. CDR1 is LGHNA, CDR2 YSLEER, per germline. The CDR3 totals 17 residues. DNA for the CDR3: TGCGCCAGCAGCCAAGAGCCCTGGAGAGGGGGCACCGGGGAGCTGTTTTTT. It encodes CASSQEPWRGGTGELFF.